This record looks at one TCR beta chain sequence and its context. This clone was counted at least ten times. Its antigen target is currently unknown. The CDR3 goes on 3 residues after the read ends, and that part is filled in from the germline J gene. Most CVID patients and most healthy controls were of Caucasian heritage. Heparinized peripheral whole blood samples of roughly 5 to 8 ml were obtained from each donor. Genomic DNA from adults with common variable immune deficiency (CVID) and from healthy adult controls was used to sequence TCRbeta CDR3 repertoires. A total of some 22 healthy adult volunteers (around 12 female and 10 male; age range about 23 to 75 years, mean age around 31) were included in the control group. Diluted blood was density-centrifuged over Hypaque 1077 or Ficoll-Paque to isolate peripheral blood mononuclear cells. Genomic DNA was extracted from unsorted mononuclear cells by Qiagen column purification or by a centrifugation-based method.

For sequencing, equivalent amounts of genomic DNA were input from CVID and control samples. For every sample, a 60 bp segment covering the rearranged TCRbeta CDR3 region was amplified and then sequenced. The immunoSEQ assay, a bias-corrected multiplex PCR combined with high-throughput sequencing, was used to amplify TCRbeta. From the authors' description of their analysis: Every unique nucleotide sequence counted as a clone and was annotated with V, D and J genes, copy number and frequency. Sequences were labeled productive if in frame, and non-productive if out of frame or containing stop codons. As previously described, Shannon's entropy was used to calculate clonality. The predicted amino acid sequences of productive clones were used to derive mean CDR3 Kyte-Doolittle hydropathy. Scaled V gene usage was hierarchically clustered using Manhattan distance and complete linkage with the R hclust function. Sharing of clones by CDR3 amino acid sequence was evaluated through resampling of 12 repertoires per group over 100 rounds. Repertoires were searched for roughly 70 published EBV-specific and about 240 published CMV-specific TCRbeta sequences. After two CVID samples that produced fewer than 10,000 sequences were dropped from the analysis, around 40 CVID repertoires remained. This is the immuneACCESS table as TCRdb keeps it, with only in-frame sequences that have V and J called. A part of the clones is gone; compared with another copy, unresolved V genes explain less than half, and the rest is unexplained. Clonal size and the V and J genes are those of that table, whereas D and trimming came from the DNA. The data for this sample show tens of thousands of clones, each detected more than once. The top ten clonotypes cover under 6.5% of the sample.

The entry originates in a study of T cell clonality in common variable immunodeficiency (dated by TCRdb to the mid-2010s). Overall study outcomes, separate from this receptor: Fewer TCRbeta clones were shared among CVID subjects than among healthy controls (p < 0.0001). According to the authors, figuring out what caused the increased clonality in CVID would require sequencing the repertoires of T cell subpopulations. Although equal DNA input was used, an average of about 75,000 unique sequences per sample was obtained for controls, compared with about 31,547 for CVID samples. CVID TCRbeta sequences were reported to have fewer deletions and N-nucleotide insertions and to lack highly modified clones with 13 or more V deletions. Correlations of repertoire features with clinical complications were constrained by heterogeneity among patients within the CVID cohort. TCRbeta clonality was higher in CVID subjects than in healthy controls (t-test p = 0.018), and the increase was most characteristic of about a third of subjects.

The CDR3 starts with the cysteine, ends with the phenylalanine, and has 13 residues. The DNA covers only part of the CDR3, 30 bases in frame from base 1. The germline V and J ends show losses of 9 bases and 6 bases respectively, and no gene match explains 10 bases of the junction. The germline V gene encodes CDR1 SNHLY and CDR2 FYNNEI. The sequence links TRBV2 to TRBJ1-2; 7 central nucleotides agree with TRBD1. The sequenced sample consisted of peripheral blood mononuclear cells. The receptor was isolated from a person aged 18-69 years in good health. The CDR3 protein sequence reads: CARPPDRDDGYTF. The CDR3 DNA, read in part, is TGTGCCAGGCCCCCCGACAGGGACGATGGC.